The subject of this entry is one T cell receptor (beta chain). This clonotype appeared many times. Which antigen it targets is not known. Per-base quality was not reported, and no clone a single base away is much larger than it. The lymph node samples were taken from the axillary draining lymph nodes of breast cancer patients. The source of the sample is a study of breast tumors, draining lymph nodes, adjacent tissues (dated by TCRdb to the mid-2010s). Study-level background: Breast cancer patients provided tumor, adjacent nontumor tissue and axillary lymph nodes, and the study compared the TCR beta repertoires across these three sources. In human breast cancer, the study set out to evaluate how tumor, surrounding tissue and draining lymph node repertoires relate to one another and whether T cells may move between these sites. General findings and caveats noted by the study authors: Tumor T-cell repertoires showed less diversity than lymph node repertoires and more diversity than nontumor tissue repertoires, and tumor T-cell repertoires showed preferential V and J gene usage. The similarity between tumor and nontumor tissue repertoires was significantly greater in luminal-like breast cancer than in basal-like breast cancer. The conclusion that tumor T cells originate in lymph nodes was framed as consistent with a hypothesis rather than directly demonstrated. The data were considered consistent with most tumor T cells being derived from the lymph node and subsequently expanding within tumor tissue.

Relative to germline, V is 6 bases shorter and J is 3 bases shorter, with 12 bases between their ends. The CDR3 runs 13 amino acids, cysteine and phenylalanine included. Of the read, only the CDR3 DNA is kept; its 39 bases are in frame from base 1. The reads were generated on an Illumina HiSeq 2000. Multiplex PCR amplification was used to build the TCR beta chain libraries. High-throughput sequencing was used to analyze the amplified TCR beta chain products. TCRdb reprocessed the public reads (quality trimming at Q25 with fastp, clone calling with MiXCR) and kept in-frame beta chains. When rows share a CDR3 protein, they turn into one entry using the most common DNA and genes. This sample has nearly 110,000 distinct CDR3 sequences in its table, and more than 30% of those were observed once. The ten largest clones capture approximately 5% of the sample.

Here the chain combines TRBV12-3 or TRBV12-4 and TRBJ2-7; the D segment could be TRBD1, given 6 matching bases. The specimen was axillary lymph node tissue. This clonotype originated in a female donor with breast cancer. Some clones in this sample may be carry-over from other donors' samples. At the DNA level, the sequence is TGTGCCAGCAGGAGGACAGTAGACTACGAGCAGTACTTC. This gives the protein CASRRTVDYEQYF.